The sequence of this T cell receptor (beta chain) was determined in a study of T-cell reconstitution after alpha-beta-depleted transplantation in children (dated by TCRdb to 2015 to 2016). The study in broad terms: Using TCR repertoire profiling, the study quantitatively followed how T-cell immune reconstitution unfolded in children after TCRalphabeta/CD19-depleted allogeneic hematopoietic cell transplantation. The research as a whole found: Apparently early alphabetaT-cell count recovery about two months after transplant reportedly relied on only several hundred rapidly expanded clones derived from non-depleted graft cells. The frequencies of hyperexpanded clones fell over the following months, and after one year, T-cell counts and TCRbeta diversity were mostly attributed to newly produced T cells. In some patients, the high TCRbeta diversity seen at day 60 was put down to recipient T cells and intrathymic progenitors that had survived conditioning.

The germline V gene (reference sequence) yields SGHNT for CDR1 and YYREEE for CDR2. Trimming takes 0 bases from V and 4 bases from J, and the germline ends sit 15 bases apart. From cysteine to phenylalanine, the CDR3 is 16 amino acids long. Only the CDR3 region is kept as DNA, spanning 48 bases read in frame from base 1. This clonotype occurred a few times. Its specific antigen is unknown. Base qualities are not provided; no much larger clone lies one nucleotide away. Libraries were built with PCR. For sequencing, an Illumina HiSeq 2500 was employed. TCR libraries were prepared with molecular barcoding, using unique molecular identifiers to normalize TCRbeta repertoire quantification. TCRdb trimmed public reads at Q25 via fastp, called clones via MiXCR and kept in-frame beta chains. Rows are unified per CDR3 protein, each entry keeping the most common DNA and genes. This sample has about a million distinct CDR3 sequences in its table, and around 30% of those were observed once. Jointly, the top ten make up about 28% of the sample.

Taken with the paper, the label for treatment or condition translates to: allogeneic hematopoietic cell transplantation with graft depleted of TCRalphabeta T cells and CD19 B cells. TCRalphabeta/CD19-depleted allogeneic hematopoietic cell grafts were given to the transplant recipients, all of whom were children. The chain is encoded by TRBV5-4 joined to TRBJ2-3; the D gene cannot be named for sure. The sample consisted of PBMCs, mostly from graft donor cells, taken 360 days after TCRalphabeta/CD19-depleted stem cell transplant. This TCR came from a boy in the first two years of life who had a stem cell transplant for SCID, so the T cells may come from the graft donor. In nucleotide form, the sequence is TGTGCCAGCAGCTTGGGTGTGGGCTCGGTTCCAGATACGCAGTATTTT. This translates into CASSLGVGSVPDTQYF.